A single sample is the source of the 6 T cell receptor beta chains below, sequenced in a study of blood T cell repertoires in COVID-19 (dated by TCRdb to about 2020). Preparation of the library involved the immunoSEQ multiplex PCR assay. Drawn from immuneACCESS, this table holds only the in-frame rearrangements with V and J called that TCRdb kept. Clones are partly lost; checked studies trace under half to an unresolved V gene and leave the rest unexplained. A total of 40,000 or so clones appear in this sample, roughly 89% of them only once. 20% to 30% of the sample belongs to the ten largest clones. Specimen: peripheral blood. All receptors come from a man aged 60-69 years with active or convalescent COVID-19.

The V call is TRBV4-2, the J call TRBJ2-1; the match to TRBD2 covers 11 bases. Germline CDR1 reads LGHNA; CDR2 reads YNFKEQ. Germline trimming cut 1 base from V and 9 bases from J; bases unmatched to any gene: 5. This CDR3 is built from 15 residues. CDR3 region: CASSQVAGGPGEQFF. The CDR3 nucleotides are TGTGCCAGCAGCCAAGTAGCGGGAGGGCCAGGTGAGCAGTTCTTC.

The CDR3 DNA is TGTGCCAGCAGCCCCCGACTCAGAGACACAGATACGCAGTATTTT. Residues: CASSPRLRDTDTQYF. This chain uses TRBV4-2 with TRBJ2-3; D not resolved. This CDR3 comprises 15 residues. Deletions cut 4 bases from V and 2 bases from J, with 13 bases between. CDR1 LGHNA and CDR2 YNFKEQ come from the germline V gene.

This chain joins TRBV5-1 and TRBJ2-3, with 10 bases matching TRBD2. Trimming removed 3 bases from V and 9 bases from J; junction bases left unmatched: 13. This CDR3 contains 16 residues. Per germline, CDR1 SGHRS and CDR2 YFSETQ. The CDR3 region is CASSYTPAGGVWTQYF. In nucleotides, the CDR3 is TGCGCCAGCAGCTACACCCCAGCGGGAGGGGTTTGGACGCAGTATTTT.

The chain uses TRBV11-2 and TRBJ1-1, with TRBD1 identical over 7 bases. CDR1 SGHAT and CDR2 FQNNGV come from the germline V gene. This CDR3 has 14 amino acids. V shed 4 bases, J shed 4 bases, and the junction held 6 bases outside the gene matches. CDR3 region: CASSSLQGRTEAFF. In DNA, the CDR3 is TGTGCCAGCAGCTCATTACAGGGGCGCACTGAAGCTTTCTTT.

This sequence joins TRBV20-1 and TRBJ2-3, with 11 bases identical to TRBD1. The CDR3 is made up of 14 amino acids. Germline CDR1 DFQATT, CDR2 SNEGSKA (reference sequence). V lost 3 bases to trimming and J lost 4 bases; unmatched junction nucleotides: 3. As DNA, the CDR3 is TGCAGTGCTAGTTCGGGACAGGGGGCAGATACGCAGTATTTT. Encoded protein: CSASSGQGADTQYF.

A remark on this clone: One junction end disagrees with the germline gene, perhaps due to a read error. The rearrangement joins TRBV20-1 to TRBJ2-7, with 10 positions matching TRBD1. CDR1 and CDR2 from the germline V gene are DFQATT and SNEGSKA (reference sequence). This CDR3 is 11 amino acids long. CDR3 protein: CSAREGDRGRF. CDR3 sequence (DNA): TGCAGTGCTAGAGAGGGGGACAGGGGTCGCTTC.